The clone carrying this TCR beta chain was seen ten or more times. What it binds is not known. These data come from a study of T-cell reconstitution after alpha-beta-depleted transplantation in children. Study-level findings and limits: Newly produced T cells mostly provided counts and TCRbeta diversity after one year, as hyperexpanded clones declined.

Construction of the TCRbeta library involved unique molecular identifiers. TCRdb re-derived calls from the PCR reads in MiXCR, one entry per CDR3 protein. The sample shows 240,000 or so distinct CDR3 sequences, 7.5% to 9.5% of them seen only once. The CDR3 sequence is 16 residues long. Germline-derived CDR1 and CDR2 are DFQATT and SNEGSKA (reference sequence). V shed 4 bases and J shed 1 base, with 17 bases lying between them. The clonotype was recovered from a male patient aged 10 to 17 who had a stem cell transplant for acute lymphoblastic leukemia, so the T cells may come from the graft donor. The chain is built from TRBV20-1 and TRBJ1-5, with D hard to call. The sequencing here drew on PBMCs, mostly from graft donor cells, taken 180 days after TCRalphabeta/CD19-depleted stem cell transplant. In DNA, the CDR3 is TGCAGTGCTACACTCACGGGGAGTTCGAGCAATCAGCCCCAGCATTTT. This sequence encodes CSATLTGSSSNQPQHF.